These 18 T cell receptor beta chains came from one sample sequenced in a study of T cells after yellow fever vaccination. TCRdb called the 5' RACE reads again in MiXCR, with one record for every CDR3 protein. This sample yields about 58,000 distinct CDR3 sequences, of which 5% to 6.5% are seen a single time; 31% belongs to the top ten. The source was PBMCs, either bulk or a sorted T-cell subset (CD4+, CD8+, memory, or dextramer-sorted; not recorded which), collected on the day of the yellow fever booster vaccination. The source of these receptors is a man between 18 and 29 years old who received the YFV17D yellow fever vaccine.

This clonotype was seen many times. At one end the junction does not follow the germline gene, possibly because of a read error. The rearrangement joins TRBV7-7 to TRBJ2-3; D gene unclear. The germline gives CDR1 SSHAT, CDR2 FNYEAQ (reference sequence). The CDR3 runs to 13 residues. CDR3 sequence reads: CASSPSGVYTQYF. The CDR3 nucleotides read TGTGCTAGCAGCCCATCAGGAGTGTATACGCAGTATTTT. The full variable domain, its missing parts supplied by reference TRBV7-7 and TRBJ2-3, is GAGVSQSPRYKVTKRGQDVTLRCDPISSHATLYWYQQALGQGPEFLTYFNYEAQPDKSGLPSDRFSAERPEGSISTLTIQRTEQRDSAMYRCASSPSGVYTQYFGPGTRLTVL.

In this sample, this clonotype turned up many times. CDR3 in amino acids: CASSLPGQGYNEQFF. In nucleotides, the CDR3 is TGTGCCAGCAGTCTCCCGGGACAGGGGTACAATGAGCAGTTCTTC. The chain joins TRBV12-3 or TRBV12-4 to TRBJ2-1, with TRBD1 matching 10 bases. V was pared by 5 bases and J by 4 bases, with 5 bases of the junction left unmatched. The CDR3 runs 15 residues.

This clonotype was observed many times. Since no conserved phenylalanine or tryptophan closes the CDR3, a read error is the likely cause. The DNA is omitted, as the CDR3 cannot be located on it reliably, and the CDR3 follows TCRdb's listing. The genes are TRBV5-8 and TRBJ2-7. Both ends counted, the CDR3 spans 9 residues. The germline CDR1 and CDR2 sequences are SGHTS and YDEGEE. The CDR3: CASSLFPRY.

The sample holds a few counts of this clonotype. V usage is TRBV6-1 and J usage is TRBJ1-4; weak D call: TRBD1 (5 bases). This CDR3 is built from 15 residues. The V gene lost 2 bases and the J gene lost 7 bases, with 14 bases spanning the gap. Germline V gene sequence: CDR1 MNHNS, CDR2 SASEGT. The CDR3 coding sequence is TGTGCCAGCAGTGAATGGGGGGGAAGGATTGAAAAACTGTTTTTT. Protein: CASSEWGGRIEKLFF.

This clonotype has a handful of counts. This chain connects TRBV9 to TRBJ2-2, with 8 positions matching TRBD1. V lost 3 bases to trimming and J lost 3 bases; unmatched junction nucleotides: 4. The germline CDR1 and CDR2 sequences are SGDLS and YYNGEE. This CDR3 has 15 residues. The CDR3, as DNA: TGTGCCAGCAGCGCCTTGACAGGGGACACCGGGGAGCTGTTTTTT. Protein: CASSALTGDTGELFF.

This clonotype occurred many times. This chain connects TRBV5-1 to TRBJ2-1; weak D call: TRBD1 (6 bases). V gave up 9 bases and J gave up 0 bases, with 16 bases separating them. The CDR3 length is 15 residues. Germline CDR1 reads SGHRS; CDR2 reads YFSETQ. The CDR3 sequence is CATSPGQSSYNEQFF. The DNA for the CDR3 is TGCGCCACGTCACCCGGACAGAGCTCCTACAATGAGCAGTTCTTC. Full variable domain (outside the CDR3, taken from reference TRBV5-1 and TRBJ2-1): KAGVTQTPRYLIKTRGQQVTLSCSPISGHRSVSWYQQTPGQGLQFLFEYFSETQRNKGNFPGRFSGRQFSNSRSEMNVSTLELGDSALYLCATSPGQSSYNEQFFGPGTRLTVL.

The chain couples TRBV7-9 to TRBJ2-4; weak D call: TRBD1 (6 bases). The CDR3 has 14 residues. V was shortened by 0 bases and J by 3 bases, with 6 bases between the two germline ends. In germline, CDR1 is SEHNR, CDR2 FQNEAQ (reference sequence). CDR3 sequence: CASSLAGGKNIQYF. The CDR3 DNA reads TGTGCCAGCAGCTTAGCAGGGGGCAAAAACATTCAGTACTTC.

This clonotype was seen many times. The V gene is TRBV5-1, the J gene TRBJ2-7; D might be TRBD2 (6 bases). Trimming stripped 5 bases from V and 3 bases from J, with 18 bases between. There are 15 residues in the CDR3. In germline, CDR1 is SGHRS, CDR2 YFSETQ. The CDR3: CASSPIGGVRYEQYV. In nucleotides, the CDR3 is TGCGCCAGCAGTCCGATCGGGGGTGTACGCTACGAGCAGTACGTC.

This clonotype came up many times. The chain couples TRBV20-1 to TRBJ2-6, with D unclear. This CDR3 comprises 13 residues. Per the germline V gene, CDR1 is DFQATT and CDR2 is SNEGSKA (reference sequence). V lost 5 bases, J lost 1 base, and 6 bases lay in between. This CDR3 reads CSARVSGANVLTF. The CDR3 nucleotides read TGCAGTGCTCGGGTATCTGGGGCCAACGTCCTGACTTTC.

There are many counts of this clonotype. The chain links TRBV9 to TRBJ2-3; weak D call: TRBD2 (7 bases). The germline V gene encodes CDR1 SGDLS and CDR2 YYNGEE. The CDR3 length is 15 residues. Trimming removed 0 bases from V and 2 bases from J, with 10 bases in between. The CDR3, as DNA: TGTGCCAGCAGCGTAGGGGGGGGCCACACAGATACGCAGTATTTT. Translation gives CASSVGGGHTDTQYF. Supplemented by reference TRBV9 and TRBJ2-3, the full variable domain reads DSGVTQTPKHLITATGQRVTLRCSPRSGDLSVYWYQQSLDQGLQFLIQYYNGEERAKGNILERFSAQQFPDLHSELNLSSLELGDSALYFCASSVGGGHTDTQYFGPGTRLTVL.

In this sample, this clonotype turned up many times. The CDR3: CASSLDRGFGNTIYF. In DNA form, the CDR3 reads TGCGCCAGCAGCTTAGACAGGGGTTTTGGAAACACCATATATTTT. The V gene is TRBV5-1, the J gene TRBJ1-3; 8 positions agree with TRBD1. This CDR3 comprises 15 residues. V lost 2 bases and J lost 3; bases outside the gene matches: 4. Germline loops: CDR1 SGHRS, CDR2 YFSETQ. Supplemented by reference TRBV5-1 and TRBJ1-3, the full variable domain reads KAGVTQTPRYLIKTRGQQVTLSCSPISGHRSVSWYQQTPGQGLQFLFEYFSETQRNKGNFPGRFSGRQFSNSRSEMNVSTLELGDSALYLCASSLDRGFGNTIYFGEGSWLTVV.

The chain couples TRBV19 to TRBJ2-7; no clear D. V lost 3 bases and J lost 2, with 14 bases in between. The CDR3 sequence is 15 residues long. The germline CDR1 and CDR2 sequences are LNHDA and SQIVND (reference sequence). CDR3 region: CASSMAPGAPYEQYF. CDR3 DNA: TGTGCCAGTAGTATGGCCCCAGGCGCACCCTACGAGCAGTACTTC. The full variable domain, rest sourced from reference TRBV19 and TRBJ2-7, is DGGITQSPKYLFRKEGQNVTLSCEQNLNHDAMYWYRQDPGQGLRLIYYSQIVNDFQKGDIAEGYSVSREKKESFPLTVTSAQKNPTAFYLCASSMAPGAPYEQYFGPGTRLTVT.

As for this clonotype: One base away lies a much larger clone, so this may be a sequencing read error. The chain combines TRBV2 with TRBJ2-1; TRBD2 might be the D (6 bases). CDR1 and CDR2 from the germline V gene are SNHLY and FYNNEI. There are 14 residues in the CDR3. The CDR3 DNA is TGTGCCAGCCTAGCGCTAAACTCCTACCATGAGCAGTTCTTC. The encoded protein is CASLALNSYHEQFF.

This chain links TRBV27 with TRBJ2-5; 11 nucleotides align to TRBD2. Germline V gene lookup returns CDR1 MNHEY and CDR2 SMNVEV (reference sequence). The CDR3 is 15 amino acids. Losses at the gene ends were 6 bases for V and 2 bases for J; bases not matched to a gene: 5. The chain's CDR3 is CASRGGTSGQETQYF. The CDR3 nucleotides are TGTGCCAGCAGGGGCGGGACTAGCGGTCAAGAGACCCAGTACTTC.

Many counts were recorded for this clonotype. The J gene is TRBJ2-7, the V gene TRBV9, with a tentative D call TRBD2 (7 bases). The V end was cut by 3 bases, the J end by 6 bases, with 13 bases between. The CDR3 covers 13 residues. In germline, CDR1 is SGDLS, CDR2 YYNGEE. The chain's CDR3 is CASSAGGGTEQYF. CDR3 bases: TGTGCCAGCAGCGCAGGCGGGGGCACCGAGCAGTACTTC.

This clonotype was picked up a small number of times. The chain combines TRBV7-8 with TRBJ1-6; 9 nucleotides match TRBD1. V gave up 3 bases and J gave up 9 bases; unmatched junction bases: 3. Germline CDR1 reads SGHVS; CDR2 reads FQNEAQ. The CDR3 runs 14 residues. Here the CDR3 DNA reads TGTGCCAGCAGCTTGACAGGGGGGGGTTCACCCCTCCACTTT. Encoded protein: CASSLTGGGSPLHF.

This clonotype occurred many times. The chain has TRBV4-3 and TRBJ2-6; D is unresolved. Germline assignment: CDR1 LGHNA and CDR2 YSLEER. V was trimmed by 0 bases and J by 1 base, leaving 10 bases between them. The CDR3 loop spans 17 amino acids. The CDR3 DNA sequence: TGCGCCAGCAGCCAAGATTCGTTGGGTTCTGGGGCCAACGTCCTGACTTTC. Encoded protein: CASSQDSLGSGANVLTF.

Worth noting for this clonotype: A read error may account for a junction end that differs from germline. V gene TRBV6-6 combines with J gene TRBJ1-5; D not certain. The CDR3 is made up of 15 amino acids. Germline lookup yields CDR1 MNHNY and CDR2 SVGAGI (reference sequence). The CDR3 nucleotides are TGTGCCAGCATTTACTCATGGGAAAGCAATCAGCCCCAGCATTTT. Its protein product is CASIYSWESNQPQHF.